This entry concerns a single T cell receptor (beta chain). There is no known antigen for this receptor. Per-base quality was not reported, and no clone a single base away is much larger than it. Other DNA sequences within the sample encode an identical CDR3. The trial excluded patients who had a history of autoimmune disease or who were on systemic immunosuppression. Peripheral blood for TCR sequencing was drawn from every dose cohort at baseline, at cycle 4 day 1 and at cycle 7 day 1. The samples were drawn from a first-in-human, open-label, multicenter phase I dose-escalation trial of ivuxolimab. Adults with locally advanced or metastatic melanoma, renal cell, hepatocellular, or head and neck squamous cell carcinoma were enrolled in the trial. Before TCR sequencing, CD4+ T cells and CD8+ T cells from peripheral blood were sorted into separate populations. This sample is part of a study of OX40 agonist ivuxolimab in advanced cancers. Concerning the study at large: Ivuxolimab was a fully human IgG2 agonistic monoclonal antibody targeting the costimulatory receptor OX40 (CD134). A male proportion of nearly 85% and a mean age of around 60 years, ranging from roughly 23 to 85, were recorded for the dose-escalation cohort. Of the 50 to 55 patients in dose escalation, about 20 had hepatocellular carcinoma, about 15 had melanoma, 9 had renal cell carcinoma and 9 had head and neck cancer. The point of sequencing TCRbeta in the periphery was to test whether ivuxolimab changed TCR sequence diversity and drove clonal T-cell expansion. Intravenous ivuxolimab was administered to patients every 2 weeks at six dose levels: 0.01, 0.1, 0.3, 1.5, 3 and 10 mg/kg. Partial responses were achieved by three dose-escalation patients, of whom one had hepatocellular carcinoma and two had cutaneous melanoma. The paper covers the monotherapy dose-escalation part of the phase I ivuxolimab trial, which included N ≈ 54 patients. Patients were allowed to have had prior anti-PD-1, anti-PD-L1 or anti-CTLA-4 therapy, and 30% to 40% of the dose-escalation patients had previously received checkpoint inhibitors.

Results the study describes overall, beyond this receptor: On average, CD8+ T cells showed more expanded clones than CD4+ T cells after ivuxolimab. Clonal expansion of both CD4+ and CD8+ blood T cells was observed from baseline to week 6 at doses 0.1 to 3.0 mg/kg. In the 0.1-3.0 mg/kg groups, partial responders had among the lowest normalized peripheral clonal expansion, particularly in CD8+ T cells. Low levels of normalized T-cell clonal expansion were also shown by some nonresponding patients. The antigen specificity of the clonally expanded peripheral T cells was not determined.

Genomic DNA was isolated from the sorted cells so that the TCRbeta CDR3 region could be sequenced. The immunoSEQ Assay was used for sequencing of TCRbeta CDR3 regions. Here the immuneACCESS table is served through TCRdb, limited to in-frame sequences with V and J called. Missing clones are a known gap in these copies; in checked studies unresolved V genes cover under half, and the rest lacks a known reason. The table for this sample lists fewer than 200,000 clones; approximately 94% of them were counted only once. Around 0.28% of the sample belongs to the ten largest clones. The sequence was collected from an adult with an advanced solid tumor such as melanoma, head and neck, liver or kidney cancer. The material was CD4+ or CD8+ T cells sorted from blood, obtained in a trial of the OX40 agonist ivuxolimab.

The CDR3 reads CASSVQGAPYEQYF. In nucleotide form, the sequence is TGTGCCAGCAGTGTCCAGGGGGCCCCCTACGAGCAGTACTTC. The rearrangement combines TRBV6-5 with TRBJ2-7, and 8 junction bases match TRBD1. Ends trimmed: V by 5 bases, J by 2 bases; bases unmatched to a gene: 5. According to the germline V gene, CDR1 reads MNHEY and CDR2 reads SVGAGI. The cysteine opens and the phenylalanine closes a CDR3 of 14 amino acids. Kept here is only the CDR3 DNA, which spans 42 bases and is read in frame from base 1.